Given below is one T cell receptor (beta chain) in context. The antigen is undetermined. Deletions cut 6 bases from V and 0 bases from J, with 8 bases between. Germline-derived CDR1 and CDR2 are MNHEY and SVGAGI. The CDR3 has 14 residues. The protocol was immunoSEQ multiplex PCR, while the TCRdb copy is restricted to in-frame clones and leaves out a portion. The sample contains 100,000 to 150,000 clones, around 93% of which appear only once. Patients who had autoimmune disease history or got systemic immunosuppression were left out. This sample was included in a study of OX40 agonist ivuxolimab in advanced cancers. The study's findings and limits: Expanded clones were, on average, more numerous in CD8+ T cells than in CD4+. At 0.1 to 3.0 mg/kg and by week 6, CD4+ and CD8+ T cells in the blood had expanded clonally. Not determined was the antigen specificity of the expanded peripheral T cells.

The chain uses TRBV6-5 and TRBJ1-4; D is undetermined. Source: CD4+ or CD8+ T cells sorted from blood, taken in a trial of the OX40 agonist ivuxolimab. This clonotype originated in an adult with an advanced solid tumor such as melanoma, head and neck, liver or kidney cancer. CDR3 region: CASRGIATNEKLFF. CDR3 DNA sequence: TGTGCCAGCAGGGGCATCGCAACTAATGAAAAACTGTTTTTT.